The 9 T cell receptor beta chains listed next were all sequenced from one sample in a study of control samples from healthy donors and cancer patients. Profiled with immunoSEQ multiplex PCR; TCRdb holds only in-frame clones, not every one. The sample shows approximately 170,000 clones, 90% of them seen only once. The sample comprised blood. The source of these receptors is a woman in her forties or fifties in good health.

The chain carries TRBV4-1 and TRBJ1-5, with TRBD1 matching 11 bases. V was pared by 4 bases and J by 7 bases, with 15 bases of the junction left unmatched. CDR1 MGHRA and CDR2 YSYEKL come from the germline V gene. The CDR3 spans 18 residues. The CDR3 here is CASSLRFGQGALDQPQHF. CDR3 DNA: TGCGCCAGCAGCCTTCGCTTTGGACAGGGGGCTCTGGACCAGCCCCAGCATTTT.

With regard to this clone: Other DNA variants within this sample encode the same CDR3. The rearrangement joins TRBV5-6 to TRBJ1-1; no reliable D call. V lost 1 base to trimming and J lost 1 base, with 8 bases between them. The CDR3 spans 14 residues. Per germline, CDR1 SGHDT and CDR2 YYEEEE. For the CDR3, the DNA is TGTGCCAGCAGCTTGCGACGAACGAACACTGAAGCTTTCTTT. Amino acid sequence: CASSLRRTNTEAFF.

This chain uses TRBV7-9 with TRBJ2-7; 8 positions match TRBD2. CDR1 and CDR2 from the germline V gene are SEHNR and FQNEAQ (reference sequence). The ends lost 1 base at V and 5 bases at J; junction bases unmatched: 7. The CDR3 length is 15 residues. The CDR3 protein is CASSLDGLAVNEQYF. The CDR3 DNA reads as TGTGCCAGCAGCTTAGACGGACTAGCTGTCAACGAGCAGTACTTC.

This clone occurred once. This sequence joins TRBV28 and TRBJ1-6; TRBD1 might be the D (6 bases). This CDR3 is 15 amino acids long. Germline CDR1 reads MDHEN; CDR2 reads SYDVKM. The V gene lost 2 bases and the J gene lost 8 bases, with 13 bases spanning the gap. The CDR3 DNA follows: TGTGCCAGCAGTTTAAGAAGGGGGGGGTATTCACCCCTCCACTTT. Its protein is CASSLRRGGYSPLHF.

The chain employs TRBV21-1 and TRBJ1-5. TRBV21-1 is given as a pseudogene. CDR3 length: 16 amino acids. The CDR3: CASRSKGRRGNQPQHF. In nucleotides, the CDR3 is TGTGCCAGCAGATCTAAGGGCAGAAGGGGCAATCAGCCCCAGCATTTT.

J is TRBJ2-5 and V is TRBV2; no reliable D call. The CDR3 covers 13 residues. The ends were cut back, 6 bases at V and 1 base at J, with 9 bases in the middle. The germline CDR1 and CDR2 sequences are SNHLY and FYNNEI. The CDR3 DNA sequence: TGTGCCAGCAGCCCATCGGTCCAAGAGACCCAGTACTTC. Translation gives CASSPSVQETQYF.

This clone occurred a few times. The same CDR3 is also encoded by other DNA sequences in this sample. The chain has TRBV7-2 and TRBJ2-7; weak D call: TRBD1 (5 bases). Germline CDR1 is SGHTA and CDR2 is FQGNSA. V gave up 1 base and J gave up 3 bases, with 22 bases separating them. This CDR3 region has 18 residues. The CDR3 nucleotides are TGTGCCAGCAGCTTAGGATCTTATTTATGGCAGGGTAGCTACGAGCAGTACTTC. As protein: CASSLGSYLWQGSYEQYF.

The chain carries TRBV4-3 and TRBJ2-2; possible D gene TRBD1, 6 bases. Trimming took off 1 base at V and 4 bases at J, with 16 bases between the two ends. The CDR3 sequence is 17 residues long. Per the germline V gene, CDR1 is LGHNA and CDR2 is YSLEER. Written as DNA, the CDR3 is TGCGCCAGCAGCCAAGCAAAGGACAGCAAGCCCACCGGGGAGCTGTTTTTT. It specifies CASSQAKDSKPTGELFF.

This rearrangement joins TRBV5-5 to TRBJ2-7, with unresolved D. The V gene's germline CDR1 is SGHKS and CDR2 YYEKEE (reference sequence). The CDR3 has 13 residues. Trimming pared 4 bases from V and 2 bases from J, leaving 10 bases between. The CDR3 loop reads CASSQGPAYEQYF. The CDR3 DNA follows: TGTGCCAGCAGCCAAGGACCCGCCTACGAGCAGTACTTC.